This TCR beta chain is drawn from a study of control samples from healthy donors and cancer patients. The method was immunoSEQ multiplex PCR; TCRdb's version includes in-frame clones alone and lacks a portion of them. The sample consists of over 100,000 clones, around 90% of them appearing once. CDR1 MNHEY and CDR2 SVGAGI come from the germline V gene. V shed 6 bases and J shed 1 base, with 10 bases lying between them. The CDR3 runs to 13 residues. Source material: blood. The receptor was derived from a young man in good health. The V gene is TRBV6-5, the J gene TRBJ2-7; D is possibly TRBD1 (6 bases). CDR3 protein: CASRPGDSYEQYF. As DNA, the CDR3 is TGTGCCAGCAGACCAGGGGATTCCTACGAGCAGTACTTC.